These T cell receptor beta chains were read from a single sample in a study of CD8 T cells in Susac syndrome. TCRdb re-called the immunoSEQ multiplex PCR reads with MiXCR, one entry per CDR3 protein. The repertoire holds hundreds of thousands of distinct CDR3 sequences, with around 93% as singletons. Sequences were obtained from CD4+ T cells from PBMCs. The source of these receptors is a human donor with multiple sclerosis. Both conserved end residues are part of each CDR3. D genes are given only for firm matches. Rows may omit the clone size; those that give it use once, few, many or a size class.

clone size,V gene,J gene,D gene,CDR3 protein,CDR3 DNA
.,TRBV5-6,TRBJ1-4,.,CASSSTGTPEKLFF,TGTGCCAGCAGCTCCACCGGGACCCCTGAAAAACTGTTTTTT
.,TRBV14,TRBJ1-6,TRBD1,CASSTTGEGSPLHF,TGTGCCAGCAGCACTACAGGGGAGGGTTCACCCCTCCACTTT
.,TRBV20-1,TRBJ2-5,TRBD1,CSATRDRGRETQYF,TGCAGTGCTACCCGGGACAGGGGCAGGGAGACCCAGTACTTC
few,TRBV4-1,TRBJ1-6,TRBD1,CASSRDRVPGTSPLHF,TGCGCCAGCAGCCGTGACAGGGTGCCAGGAACCTCACCCCTCCACTTT
.,TRBV30,TRBJ1-2,.,CAWRTPGGGYTF,TGTGCCTGGAGGACCCCGGGGGGAGGCTACACCTTC
.,TRBV28,TRBJ2-3,TRBD2,CASSVLLAGGTDTQYF,TGTGCCAGCAGTGTCCTACTAGCGGGAGGAACAGATACGCAGTATTTT
.,TRBV20-1,TRBJ2-7,.,CSTRHRAYEQYF,TGCAGTACAAGACACAGGGCCTACGAGCAGTACTTC
.,TRBV20-1,TRBJ2-1,.,CSARDPPPGRNNEQFF,TGCAGTGCTAGAGATCCCCCCCCGGGTCGGAACAATGAGCAGTTCTTC
.,TRBV2,TRBJ1-1,TRBD1,CASTVQGFSEAFF,TGTGCCAGCACCGTACAGGGGTTCTCTGAAGCTTTCTTT
.,TRBV6-1,TRBJ1-1,TRBD1,CASSSGQGFSEAFF,TGTGCCAGCAGCTCGGGACAGGGGTTCTCTGAAGCTTTCTTT
.,TRBV27,TRBJ1-3,.,CASSPLNGNTIYF,TGTGCCAGCAGCCCTCTCAACGGAAACACCATATATTTT
.,TRBV4-2,TRBJ1-2,.,CASSQDLEGSVRLDYGYTF,TGTGCCAGCAGCCAAGATCTCGAGGGGTCCGTAAGATTGGACTATGGCTACACCTTC
.,TRBV29-1,TRBJ2-6,.,CSVSEVSGANVLTF,TGCAGCGTTTCGGAAGTGTCTGGGGCCAACGTCCTGACTTTC
.,TRBV6-5,TRBJ1-4,TRBD1,CASTYPRGANEKLFF,TGTGCCAGCACCTACCCCAGGGGGGCTAATGAAAAACTGTTTTTT
.,TRBV12-3/TRBV12-4,TRBJ2-2,TRBD2,CASSLKGSGDTGELFF,TGTGCCAGCAGTTTAAAGGGTAGCGGGGACACCGGGGAGCTGTTTTTT
once,TRBV6-2/TRBV6-3,TRBJ2-2,.,CASSARLRSVGELFF,TGTGCCAGCAGCGCCAGACTAAGAAGTGTCGGGGAGCTGTTTTTT
.,TRBV30,TRBJ2-2,.,CAWSPAATGELFF,TGTGCCTGGAGTCCCGCAGCCACCGGGGAGCTGTTTTTT
.,TRBV9,TRBJ2-7,TRBD1,CASSEGPDGQGITYEQYF,TGTGCCAGCAGCGAGGGCCCGGACGGACAGGGCATAACCTACGAGCAGTACTTC
.,TRBV20-1,TRBJ2-1,TRBD2,CSARDYGGLAGGSYNEQFF,TGCAGTGCTAGAGATTACGGGGGACTAGCGGGAGGTTCCTACAATGAGCAGTTCTTC
.,TRBV18,TRBJ2-5,.,CASSPLQETRYF,TGTGCCAGCTCACCACTGCAAGAGACCCGGTACTTC
.,TRBV20-1,TRBJ1-2,TRBD1,CSARPTGTAEGDYGYTF,TGCAGTGCTAGACCTACCGGGACAGCGGAGGGGGACTATGGCTACACCTTC
.,TRBV20-1,TRBJ1-1,.,CSARTRQGYTEAFF,TGCAGTGCTAGAACGAGGCAGGGTTACACTGAAGCTTTCTTT
.,TRBV20-1,TRBJ2-3,TRBD2,CSATPPTSGARDTQYF,TGCAGTGCCACCCCCCCCACTAGCGGGGCCCGAGATACGCAGTATTTT
.,TRBV10-2,TRBJ2-1,TRBD2,CASSEVLAGGPHEQFF,TGCGCCAGCAGTGAGGTGCTAGCGGGGGGGCCTCATGAGCAGTTCTTC